The 29 T cell receptor beta chains in this list originate from one sample, sequenced in a study of Graves' ophthalmopathy and Graves' hyperthyroidism. Investigators amplified TCR beta CDR3 regions from RNA transcripts. Investigators did first-round RT-PCR with HTBI primers, then second-round multiplex PCR. TCRdb reanalysed the multiplex PCR reads using MiXCR and keeps one entry per CDR3 protein. The sample includes about 410,000 distinct CDR3 sequences, roughly 18% of them seen just once. Sequencing was carried out using peripheral blood. The receptors stem from a woman between 18 and 29 years old with Graves' ophthalmopathy.

This clonotype was recorded at least ten times. The rearrangement joins TRBV2 to TRBJ1-1; unclear D gene. Germline CDR1 SNHLY, CDR2 FYNNEI. V was shortened by 4 bases and J by 10 bases, with 13 bases between the two germline ends. This CDR3 has 12 residues. The CDR3 loop is CASSVPLPRAFF. CDR3 DNA sequence: TGTGCCAGCAGTGTGCCCCTCCCTAGAGCTTTCTTT.

This clonotype was counted at least ten times. The rearrangement links TRBV25-1 to TRBJ1-1, with D possibly being TRBD1 (5 bases). CDR1 and CDR2 (germline): MGHDK, SYGVNS. This CDR3 comprises 13 residues. V was trimmed by 5 bases and J by 6 bases, leaving 13 bases between them. The CDR3: CASSLPGRAEAFF. The CDR3 nucleotides are TGTGCCAGCAGTCTACCAGGGCGAGCTGAAGCTTTCTTT.

This clonotype was observed at least ten times. The chain recombines TRBV19 with TRBJ1-2, with a tentative D call TRBD1 (6 bases). The CDR3 is 16 residues long. The V gene's germline CDR1 is LNHDA and CDR2 SQIVND (reference sequence). The V end was cut by 6 bases, the J end by 4 bases, with 21 bases between. CDR3 sequence: CASSRDTRIGTYGYTF. The CDR3 DNA reads TGTGCCAGTAGCCGGGACACCCGAATTGGAACCTATGGCTACACCTTC. Filled out from reference TRBV19 and TRBJ1-2, the complete variable domain reads DGGITQSPKYLFRKEGQNVTLSCEQNLNHDAMYWYRQDPGQGLRLIYYSQIVNDFQKGDIAEGYSVSREKKESFPLTVTSAQKNPTAFYLCASSRDTRIGTYGYTFGSGTRLTVV.

On this clonotype: Mismatch with germline at one junction end may stem from a read error. The chain has TRBV6-2 or TRBV6-3 and TRBJ1-2; D gene uncertain. The CDR3 is 11 amino acids. From germline, CDR1 is MNHEY and CDR2 SVGEGT. Here the CDR3 DNA reads TGTGCCAGCAGTTACGGAGGTGGGCAAGCCTTC. It codes for CASSYGGGQAF.

This clonotype was recorded a few times. The chain couples TRBV19 to TRBJ2-2; D gene unclear. The germline V gene encodes CDR1 LNHDA and CDR2 SQIVND (reference sequence). V was shortened by 7 bases and J by 1 base, with 19 bases between the two germline ends. CDR3 size: 17 residues. CDR3 nucleotides: TGTGCCAGTACCCCAACTGGACGGCCCCTGAACACCGGGGAGCTGTTTTTT. It yields the protein CASTPTGRPLNTGELFF.

This clonotype was recorded many times. The V and J genes are TRBV20-1 and TRBJ2-7; TRBD2 agrees at 9 bases. Germline assignment: CDR1 DFQATT and CDR2 SNEGSKA (reference sequence). The CDR3 is 16 residues long. V shed 0 bases and J 2 bases; nucleotides not matched to a gene: 8. CDR3: CSARELSGTSPYEQYF. The CDR3 coding sequence is TGCAGTGCTAGAGAGCTCTCCGGGACTAGCCCCTACGAGCAGTACTTC.

In its sample, this clonotype was seen many times. The chain employs TRBV19 and TRBJ1-1; D perhaps matches TRBD1 (5 bases). The ends were cut back, 6 bases at V and 1 base at J, with 12 bases in the middle. Germline lookup yields CDR1 LNHDA and CDR2 SQIVND (reference sequence). The CDR3 is 14 amino acids. CDR3 region: CASSTGTGNTEAFF. The CDR3 bases are TGTGCCAGTAGCACCGGGACGGGGAACACTGAAGCTTTCTTT.

This clonotype occurred many times. J is TRBJ2-7 and V is TRBV11-2; D perhaps matches TRBD1 (6 bases). The CDR3 length is 15 residues. From germline, CDR1 is SGHAT and CDR2 FQNNGV. V was cut by 5 bases and J by 4 bases, with 18 bases left in between. The CDR3 nucleotides are TGTGCCAGCAGCCACAGGGCCTCCGCTGATTACGAGCAGTACTTC. Its protein is CASSHRASADYEQYF.

Comment on this clonotype: At one end the junction does not follow the germline gene, possibly because of a read error. The chain uses TRBV11-2 and TRBJ2-4; D tentatively fits TRBD1 or TRBD2 (5 bases each). The CDR3 spans 15 residues. CDR1 is SGHAT and CDR2 is FQNNGV in the germline V gene. This CDR3 is CASSLDRGDPNIQYF. The CDR3 DNA sequence: TGTGCCAGTAGCTTAGATCGAGGGGACCCGAACATTCAGTACTTC.

The gene calls are TRBV12-3 or TRBV12-4 and TRBJ2-7, with TRBD1 as a possible D gene (5 bases). V was pared by 5 bases and J by 2 bases, with 13 bases between. CDR3 length equals 14 residues. In DNA, the CDR3 is TGTGCCAGCAGTAACAGGCCCGGGCCCTACGAGCAGTACTTC. It encodes CASSNRPGPYEQYF.

The chain employs TRBV5-1 and TRBJ1-6; 8 bases align to TRBD1. Germline V lookup: CDR1 SGHRS, CDR2 YFSETQ. V was pared by 4 bases and J by 7 bases, with 4 bases of the junction left unmatched. This CDR3 spans 14 amino acids. CDR3 loop: CASSIQGENSPLHF. The CDR3 coding sequence is TGCGCCAGCAGCATACAGGGGGAAAATTCACCCCTCCACTTT.

This clonotype occurred many times. The V gene is TRBV2, the J gene TRBJ2-7; TRBD1 matches 9 bases. The germline CDR1 and CDR2 sequences are SNHLY and FYNNEI. The CDR3 is 17 residues long. The V gene end was trimmed by 4 bases and the J gene end by 6 bases; junction bases not matched to a gene: 16. The CDR3 DNA follows: TGTGCCAGCAGTGGAAGGCGGGTAGGGACAGGGTATTCCGAGCAGTACTTC. The encoded protein is CASSGRRVGTGYSEQYF.

This clonotype was observed many times. The rearrangement joins TRBV30 to TRBJ2-5, with 8 bases lining up with TRBD2. The germline V gene encodes CDR1 GTSNPN and CDR2 SVGIG (reference sequence). The junction had 4 bases not matched to a gene; V was cut back by 3 bases and J by 7 bases. The CDR3 spans 12 residues. The CDR3 spells CAWSPSGGTQYF. CDR3 DNA: TGTGCCTGGAGCCCCAGCGGGGGGACCCAGTACTTC.

The genes are TRBV6-1 and TRBJ1-5, with D maybe TRBD1 (5 bases). V gave up 7 bases and J gave up 11 bases, with 15 bases separating them. This CDR3 region has 12 residues. Germline V gene lookup returns CDR1 MNHNS and CDR2 SASEGT. For the CDR3, the DNA is TGTGCCAGCATGACGGACAAGCGGGCCCAGCATTTT. This gives the protein CASMTDKRAQHF.

This clonotype was seen at least ten times. This chain links TRBV25-1 with TRBJ2-2; no clear D. Trimming stripped 5 bases from V and 7 bases from J, with 14 bases between. Per germline, CDR1 MGHDK and CDR2 SYGVNS. This CDR3 comprises 14 residues. DNA of the CDR3: TGTGCCAGCAGTAGGTCGGGTATCGGCGGGGAGCTGTTTTTT. This codes for CASSRSGIGGELFF.

This clonotype occurred many times. V usage is TRBV12-3 or TRBV12-4 and J usage is TRBJ2-7; 8 bases line up with TRBD2. This CDR3 has 15 residues. Unmatched junction bases numbered 5, after V lost 2 bases and J lost 2 bases. The CDR3, as DNA: TGTGCCAGCAGTTTAAGAGCGGGAGAGACCTACGAGCAGTACTTC. Its translation: CASSLRAGETYEQYF.

In DNA, the CDR3 is TGTGCCAGCGGAGGGACCGCCACTGAAGCTTTCTTT. It is translated as CASGGTATEAFF. V gene TRBV12-3 or TRBV12-4 combines with J gene TRBJ1-1; D may be TRBD1 (5 bases). Trimming removed 8 bases from V and 4 bases from J, with 11 bases in between. The CDR3 runs to 12 residues.

This clonotype was observed at least ten times. This chain joins TRBV27 and TRBJ1-1, with TRBD1 matching 8 bases. With 8 bases clipped from V and 4 bases from J, the junction kept 3 bases outside the gene matches. Germline lookup yields CDR1 MNHEY and CDR2 SMNVEV (reference sequence). CDR3 length: 12 amino acids. The CDR3 bases are TGTGCCAGCCAAACAGGGGGCACTGAAGCTTTCTTT. This codes for CASQTGGTEAFF.

In its sample, this clonotype was seen many times. This chain joins TRBV6-2 or TRBV6-3 and TRBJ1-5; a possible D gene is TRBD1 (6 bases). V lost 3 bases and J lost 6, with 30 bases in between. Germline-derived CDR1 and CDR2 are MNHEY and SVGEGT. There are 20 residues in the CDR3. The CDR3 region is CASSYGFSGTSNRPVQPQHF. The CDR3 bases are TGTGCCAGCAGTTATGGGTTTTCCGGGACAAGCAATCGACCCGTTCAGCCCCAGCATTTT.

This clonotype was recorded many times. The V call is TRBV4-3, the J call TRBJ1-5, with a tentative D call TRBD1 (6 bases). V was cut by 0 bases and J by 2 bases, with 8 bases left in between. This CDR3 has 15 residues. Germline CDR1 and CDR2: LGHNA and YSLEER. The CDR3 spells CASSQEGAGNQPQHF. The CDR3 DNA is TGCGCCAGCAGCCAAGAGGGGGCAGGCAATCAGCCCCAGCATTTT.

This clonotype was counted ten times or more. V usage is TRBV18 and J usage is TRBJ2-7, with 9 bases lining up with TRBD1. CDR3 length: 15 residues. The V gene end was trimmed by 2 bases and the J gene end by 3 bases; junction bases not matched to a gene: 5. CDR1 and CDR2 from the germline V gene are KGHSH and LQKENI. DNA of the CDR3: TGTGCCAGCTCACCATTCGGGACAGGGATCTACGAGCAGTACTTC. Encoded protein: CASSPFGTGIYEQYF.

This clonotype was counted at least ten times. The chain recombines TRBV9 with TRBJ1-3; D might be TRBD1 (5 bases). Germline CDR1 and CDR2: SGDLS and YYNGEE. The CDR3 length is 16 residues. V was pared by 0 bases and J by 0 bases, with 10 bases between. CDR3 bases: TGTGCCAGCAGCGTAGCCCAGGGTCTCTCTGGAAACACCATATATTTT. This sequence encodes CASSVAQGLSGNTIYF.

This clonotype was counted at least ten times. The V and J genes are TRBV28 and TRBJ1-1; D might be TRBD1 (5 bases). The CDR3 has 16 amino acids. Germline V gene data show CDR1 as MDHEN and CDR2 as SYDVKM. V was pared by 4 bases and J by 3 bases, with 18 bases between. CDR3 in DNA: TGTGCCAGCAGTTCGGGGGGGGGTGGAGGGTACACTGAAGCTTTCTTT. This translates into CASSSGGGGGYTEAFF.

The table lists this clonotype with many counts. This sequence joins TRBV5-6 and TRBJ2-4, with a weak D call TRBD2 (5 bases). Trimming removed 1 base at V and 11 bases at J, with 13 bases between. The CDR3 runs to 13 residues. Looked up from germline, CDR1 is SGHDT and CDR2 is YYEEEE. Here the CDR3 DNA reads TGTGCCAGCAGCTTGACTAGTCAAAAACTTCAGTACTTC. Translated, it gives CASSLTSQKLQYF.

This clonotype was picked up many times. This CDR3 is CASKGVGDSPLHF. The CDR3 DNA sequence: TGTGCCAGTAAGGGGGTCGGCGATTCACCCCTCCACTTT. The J gene is TRBJ1-6, the V gene TRBV19; D is possibly TRBD1 (6 bases). The length of the CDR3 is 13 residues. CDR1 and CDR2 from the germline V gene are LNHDA and SQIVND (reference sequence). V dropped 7 bases and J dropped 8 bases, with 12 bases sitting between them.

The chain carries TRBV6-2 or TRBV6-3 and TRBJ1-1; D unresolved. This CDR3 region has 13 residues. Germline V gene lookup returns CDR1 MNHEY and CDR2 SVGEGT. Trimming removed 7 bases from V and 4 bases from J, with 13 bases in between. The CDR3 DNA is TGTGCCAGCATCAGTTTATGGGGCACTGAAGCTTTCTTT. Translated: CASISLWGTEAFF.

This clonotype was detected a few times. V usage is TRBV10-3 and J usage is TRBJ1-1, with TRBD1 matching 7 bases. The V gene's germline CDR1 is ENHRY and CDR2 SYGVKD. J was trimmed by 3 bases and V by 6 bases; bases with no gene match: 7. This CDR3 spans 14 amino acids. The CDR3 DNA reads TGTGCCATCAGGACAGGGACAGTGGACACTGAAGCTTTCTTT. Translation: CAIRTGTVDTEAFF.

This clonotype was observed many times. The J gene is TRBJ1-1, the V gene TRBV6-5; no clear D. Deletions cut 10 bases from V and 0 bases from J, with 12 bases between. This CDR3 is 13 amino acids long. The germline CDR1 and CDR2 sequences are MNHEY and SVGAGI. CDR3 coding DNA: TGTGCCACAATACAGTGGATGAACACTGAAGCTTTCTTT. Translation: CATIQWMNTEAFF.

There are many counts of this clonotype. V and J are TRBV12-3 or TRBV12-4 and TRBJ1-1; D ambiguous. Trimming shortened V by 5 bases and J by 1 base, and 14 bases separated the two germline ends. The CDR3 extends over 15 amino acids. CDR3 region: CASSAIRASNTEAFF. As DNA, the CDR3 is TGTGCCAGCAGTGCGATCCGGGCCTCGAACACTGAAGCTTTCTTT.